A single TCR beta chain is shown here with its context. From germline, CDR1 is MNHEY and CDR2 SMNVEV (reference sequence). The CDR3 runs 11 residues. Trimming stripped 6 bases from V and 9 bases from J, with 11 bases between. The sample comes from a study of blood T cell repertoires in COVID-19. Participants reported their clinical history, and cohort assignment relied on those reports. People in the exposed group encountered a COVID-19 case within 2 weeks before entering the study. Profiling relied on immunoSEQ multiplex PCR, and the TCRdb table lists in-frame clones only, not all of them. In the table there are 120,000 to 150,000 clones, around 87% of which are singletons.

This chain links TRBV27 with TRBJ2-5; maybe TRBD2 (5 bases). The specimen sequenced was PBMCs or T cells enriched from blood (not recorded which). This clonotype was sampled from a woman between 40 and 55 years old who had been exposed to COVID-19. CDR3 loop: CASRSAEAQYF. The CDR3 region has the DNA TGTGCCAGCAGAAGCGCGGAGGCCCAGTACTTC.